This T cell receptor (beta chain) stems from a study of T cells in Graves' hyperthyroidism and ophthalmopathy. The CDR3 has 13 amino acids. Trimming shortened V by 3 bases and J by 4 bases, and 10 bases separated the two germline ends. From germline, CDR1 is LNHDA and CDR2 SQIVND (reference sequence). Source material for PBMCs was more than 9.5 ml fresh peripheral blood. Points on this clonotype: Its antigen remains unknown.

The investigators amplified TCR beta CDR3 regions from RNA transcripts. The TCR CDR3 first-round RT-PCR relied on the HTBI primer set. TCRdb re-called the multiplex PCR reads with MiXCR, one entry per CDR3 protein. The sample holds roughly 600,000 distinct CDR3 sequences, around 15% seen once. Regarding the study as a whole: Before onset, by a median of around 6.1 months, the model predicted ophthalmopathy.

Sequencing was performed on blood. The chain couples TRBV19 to TRBJ2-7; TRBD2 might be the D (5 bases). The receptor was isolated from a woman aged 45-60 years with Graves' ophthalmopathy. CDR3 protein: CASSISEGYEQYF. DNA of the CDR3: TGTGCCAGTAGTATTAGTGAGGGTTACGAGCAGTACTTC.